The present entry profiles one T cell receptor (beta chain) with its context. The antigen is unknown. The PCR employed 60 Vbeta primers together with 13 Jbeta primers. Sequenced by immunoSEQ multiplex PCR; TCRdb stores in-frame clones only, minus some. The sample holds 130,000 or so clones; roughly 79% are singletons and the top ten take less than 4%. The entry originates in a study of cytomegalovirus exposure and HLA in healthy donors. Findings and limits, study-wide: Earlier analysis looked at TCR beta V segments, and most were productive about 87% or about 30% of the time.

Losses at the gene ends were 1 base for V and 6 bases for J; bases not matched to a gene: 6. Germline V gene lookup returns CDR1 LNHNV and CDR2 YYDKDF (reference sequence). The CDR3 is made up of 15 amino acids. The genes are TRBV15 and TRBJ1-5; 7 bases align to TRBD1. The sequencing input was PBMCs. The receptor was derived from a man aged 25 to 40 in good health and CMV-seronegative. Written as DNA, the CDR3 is TGTGCCACCAGCAGAGCCGGGACAGAGGGTCAGCCCCAGCATTTT. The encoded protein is CATSRAGTEGQPQHF. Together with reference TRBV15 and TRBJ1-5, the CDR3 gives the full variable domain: DAMVIQNPRYQVTQFGKPVTLSCSQTLNHNVMYWYQQKSSQAPKLLFHYYDKDFNNEADTPDNFQSRRPNTSFCFLDIRSPGLGDTAMYLCATSRAGTEGQPQHFGDGTRLSIL.